These 16 T cell receptor beta chains were all obtained from the same sample, sequenced in a study of a mutant IDH1 vaccine in newly diagnosed glioma. Time point: week 47, end of study. All doses held 300 ug of mutant IDH1 20-mer peptide, with topical imiquimod. The antigens for these receptors are not known. Repertoires were generated with immunoSEQ multiplex PCR, while TCRdb's copy carries only in-frame clones and drops some. The data hold about 33,000 clones, with roughly 70% observed a single time. Source: PBMCs, taken from a glioma patient whose treatment included an IDH1 peptide vaccine. These receptor sequences come from a man aged 35 to 55 with glioma.

This rearrangement joins TRBV2 to TRBJ2-7; maybe TRBD2 (5 bases). Trimming removed 11 bases from V and 3 bases from J, with 17 bases in between. The CDR3 loop spans 13 amino acids. Germline loops: CDR1 SNHLY, CDR2 FYNNEI. The DNA of the CDR3 is TGTGCCGGACGGGAAGGGTCCCTCTACGAGCAGTACTTC. Its translation is CAGREGSLYEQYF.

This clone has more than one count but fewer than ten. This chain links TRBV28 with TRBJ2-3; 12 bases align to TRBD2. CDR1 and CDR2 from the germline V gene are MDHEN and SYDVKM. V lost 6 bases to trimming and J lost 1 base; unmatched junction nucleotides: 17. This CDR3 has 20 residues. The CDR3 region is CASSTAVVTSGRYGTDTQYF. For the CDR3, the DNA is TGTGCCAGCAGCACCGCGGTTGTCACTAGCGGGAGGTATGGCACAGATACGCAGTATTTT.

DNA for the CDR3: TGTGCCAGCAGTGAACTTCTTGGACAGGGGGCGCGGGGCTACACCTTC. The encoded protein is CASSELLGQGARGYTF. V is TRBV6-1 and J is TRBJ1-2; 11 bases are a match to TRBD1. Germline trimming cut 2 bases from V and 8 bases from J; bases unmatched to any gene: 10. The CDR3 runs 16 residues. Germline V gives CDR1 MNHNS, CDR2 SASEGT.

The genes are TRBV19 and TRBJ2-2; 7 positions match TRBD1. The length of the CDR3 is 16 residues. Germline V gives CDR1 LNHDA, CDR2 SQIVND (reference sequence). V lost 5 bases and J lost 4; bases outside the gene matches: 10. CDR3 nucleotides: TGTGCCAGTAGTCTGAGGAGGCACAGGGGCACCGGGGAGCTGTTTTTT. It codes for CASSLRRHRGTGELFF.

V and J are TRBV4-2 and TRBJ2-7; D unclear. The CDR3 sequence is 15 residues long. Per germline, CDR1 LGHNA and CDR2 YNFKEQ. V was pared by 1 base and J by 1 base, with 11 bases between. CDR3 protein: CASSQASETSYEQYF. For the CDR3, the DNA is TGTGCCAGCAGCCAAGCCTCGGAGACGTCCTACGAGCAGTACTTC.

This clone came up a few times. This chain connects TRBV5-1 to TRBJ1-2; D is perhaps TRBD1 (6 bases). Trimming left V 3 bases short and J 2 bases short, with 8 bases between. The germline V gene has CDR1 SGHRS and CDR2 YFSETQ. This CDR3 contains 13 residues. CDR3: CASSSGQNYGYTF. DNA of the CDR3: TGCGCCAGCAGCTCCGGACAGAACTATGGCTACACCTTC.

The chain combines TRBV7-9 with TRBJ1-2; D call uncertain. V was cut by 1 base and J by 7 bases, with 10 bases left in between. The CDR3 loop spans 13 amino acids. The germline gives CDR1 SEHNR, CDR2 FQNEAQ (reference sequence). The CDR3 DNA follows: TGTGCCAGCAGCTTAGTAGTTGACGGTGGCTACACCTTC. It yields the protein CASSLVVDGGYTF.

This clone was detected a few times. This chain uses TRBV7-2 with TRBJ2-5, with D perhaps assigned TRBD1 or TRBD2 (5 bases each). This CDR3 is 18 amino acids long. V dropped 3 bases and J dropped 5 bases, with 25 bases sitting between them. Germline CDR1 and CDR2: SGHTA and FQGNSA. This chain's CDR3 is CASSFFPRDVGSRETQYF. The CDR3 DNA reads as TGTGCCAGCAGCTTTTTCCCCCGGGACGTGGGAAGCCGGGAGACCCAGTACTTC.

The V gene is TRBV18, the J gene TRBJ1-6; D not resolved. This CDR3 spans 13 amino acids. Between the trimmed V and J ends, which lost 6 bases and 7 bases, there was a span of 10 bases. Per germline, CDR1 KGHSH and CDR2 LQKENI. In nucleotides, the CDR3 is TGTGCCAGCTCCCCGGAGGAAAATTCACCCCTCCACTTT. Translated, it gives CASSPEENSPLHF.

This clone showed up just a few times. V usage is TRBV27 and J usage is TRBJ2-1, with D uncertain. This CDR3 region has 12 residues. The V gene's germline CDR1 is MNHEY and CDR2 SMNVEV (reference sequence). V dropped 5 bases and J dropped 7 bases, with 9 bases sitting between them. Here the CDR3 DNA reads TGTGCCAGCAGTGTAGGGAAGAATGAGCAGTTCTTC. This gives the protein CASSVGKNEQFF.

The V and J genes are TRBV2 and TRBJ2-2; D remains ambiguous. Germline V CDR1 and CDR2: SNHLY, FYNNEI. This CDR3 region has 11 residues. Trimming left V 5 bases short and J 5 bases short, with 3 bases between. The CDR3 sequence: CASSTTGELFF. As DNA, the CDR3 is TGTGCCAGCAGTACTACCGGGGAGCTGTTTTTT.

V usage is TRBV7-9 and J usage is TRBJ2-2; D unresolved. Germline V CDR1 and CDR2: SEHNR, FQNEAQ (reference sequence). The V end was cut by 2 bases, the J end by 8 bases, with 9 bases between. CDR3 length: 13 amino acids. CDR3 in amino acids: CASSLRWPGELFF. The CDR3 bases are TGTGCCAGCAGCTTAAGGTGGCCAGGGGAGCTGTTTTTT.

The V gene is TRBV20-1, the J gene TRBJ2-1; TRBD2 might be the D (6 bases). V was clipped by 5 bases and J by 5 bases, with 7 bases between them. In germline, CDR1 is DFQATT, CDR2 SNEGSKA (reference sequence). This CDR3 region has 11 residues. The CDR3 sequence: CSAGGNNEQFF. The CDR3 bases are TGCAGTGCTGGGGGGAACAATGAGCAGTTCTTC.

The CDR3 sequence: CASSLDGNTEAFF. In nucleotides, the CDR3 is TGTGCCAGCAGCTTAGATGGGAACACTGAAGCTTTCTTT. This rearrangement joins TRBV11-3 to TRBJ1-1; D unresolved. V dropped 0 bases and J dropped 1 base, with 3 bases sitting between them. This CDR3 spans 13 amino acids. The germline CDR1 and CDR2 sequences are SGHNT and YENEEA.

V and J are TRBV6-6 and TRBJ2-1; D gene unclear. The CDR3 has 11 amino acids. The V gene's germline CDR1 is MNHNY and CDR2 SVGAGI (reference sequence). Trimming removed 5 bases from V and 14 bases from J, with 13 bases in between. CDR3 in amino acids: CASSPSSIKFF. The CDR3 DNA is TGTGCCAGCAGTCCCTCGTCAATTAAGTTCTTC.

The rearrangement joins TRBV7-6 to TRBJ1-5; TRBD1 agrees at 9 bases. The CDR3 runs to 18 residues. Germline-derived CDR1 and CDR2 are SGHVS and FNYEAQ. Germline trimming cut 2 bases from V and 0 bases from J; bases unmatched to any gene: 8. The CDR3 sequence: CASSLSGQGTISNQPQHF. The CDR3 DNA reads as TGTGCCAGCAGCTTATCAGGACAGGGGACTATTAGCAATCAGCCCCAGCATTTT.